A single sample gave rise to the 21 T cell receptor beta chains below, sequenced in a study of blood T cell repertoires in COVID-19. Profiling relied on immunoSEQ multiplex PCR, and the TCRdb table lists in-frame clones only, not all of them. Counted here are 250,000 or so clones, 85% to 95% occurring once; the ten biggest clones make up approximately 3%. Sequenced: PBMCs or T cells enriched from blood (not recorded which). All receptors come from a man aged 40-55 years who had been exposed to COVID-19.

The rearrangement joins TRBV6-1 to TRBJ2-7; TRBD1 matches at 9 bases. Germline lookup yields CDR1 MNHNS and CDR2 SASEGT. J was trimmed by 2 bases and V by 6 bases; bases with no gene match: 5. There are 14 residues in the CDR3. CDR3 nucleotides: TGTGCCAGCAGCCTGGGACAGGGACCCTACGAGCAGTACTTC. Translation: CASSLGQGPYEQYF.

This clone was recorded once. This sequence joins TRBV7-9 and TRBJ1-5; 7 bases line up with TRBD1. V dropped 6 bases and J dropped 1; count of bases not matched to a gene: 6. The CDR3 runs 15 residues. The germline CDR1 and CDR2 sequences are SEHNR and FQNEAQ (reference sequence). As DNA, the CDR3 is TGTGCCAGCAGTCGACAGGGCCCGAGCAATCAGCCCCAGCATTTT. This gives the protein CASSRQGPSNQPQHF.

The gene calls are TRBV3-1 (or the pseudogene TRBV3-2) and TRBJ2-1; the D gene is possibly TRBD2 (5 bases). V was trimmed by 0 bases and J by 6 bases, leaving 15 bases between them. This CDR3 has 16 residues. Germline lookup yields CDR1 LGHDT and CDR2 YNNKEL (reference sequence). The CDR3 protein is CASSQDLGGLGNEQFF. The DNA of the CDR3 is TGTGCCAGCAGCCAAGATCTTGGCGGACTCGGCAATGAGCAGTTCTTC.

The genes are TRBV28 and TRBJ1-5, with 10 bases lining up with TRBD1. V shed 4 bases and J 6 bases; nucleotides not matched to a gene: 9. The CDR3 is 16 amino acids. In germline, CDR1 is MDHEN, CDR2 SYDVKM. CDR3 protein: CASSSTGTGVIQPQHF. In DNA form, the CDR3 reads TGTGCCAGCAGTTCAACCGGGACAGGGGTAATTCAGCCCCAGCATTTT.

The chain recombines TRBV12-5 with TRBJ1-4; 7 bases match TRBD1. The CDR3 runs to 15 residues. The trim removed 5 bases at V and 7 bases at J, leaving 10 bases unmatched. Germline-derived CDR1 and CDR2 are LGHNT and FRNRAP. CDR3 DNA sequence: TGTGCTAGTGGTCCCTGGGACAGTGGCCGTGAAAAACTGTTTTTT. Its protein product is CASGPWDSGREKLFF.

The chain has TRBV7-9 and TRBJ2-5; 9 nucleotides line up with TRBD2. Losses at the gene ends were 5 bases for V and 4 bases for J; bases not matched to a gene: 8. Per germline, CDR1 SEHNR and CDR2 FQNEAQ (reference sequence). The CDR3 contains 15 residues. CDR3 amino acids: CASSPAGGPGETQYF. In nucleotides, the CDR3 is TGTGCCAGCAGCCCCGCGGGAGGGCCAGGAGAGACCCAGTACTTC.

The chain has TRBV20-1 and TRBJ2-3; D gene ambiguous. The CDR3 runs 11 residues. Between the trimmed V and J ends, which lost 6 bases and 3 bases, there was a span of 7 bases. Germline CDR1 is DFQATT and CDR2 is SNEGSKA (reference sequence). In DNA form, the CDR3 reads TGCAGTGCCCCCCTGACAGATACGCAGTATTTT. Translation gives CSAPLTDTQYF.

The V call is TRBV14, the J call TRBJ2-3; TRBD2 agrees at 11 bases. The germline V gene has CDR1 SGHDN and CDR2 FVKESK. After removal of 4 bases from V and 0 bases from J, the junction contained 12 bases not matched to a gene. The CDR3 has 19 residues. The CDR3 spells CASSLSPGLADFSTDTQYF. CDR3 DNA sequence: TGTGCCAGCAGCCTTTCACCGGGACTAGCGGATTTTAGCACAGATACGCAGTATTTT.

The rearrangement joins TRBV5-1 to TRBJ1-6; D remains unclear. The V gene lost 3 bases and the J gene lost 1 base, with 17 bases spanning the gap. CDR3 size: 18 residues. Germline V gene data show CDR1 as SGHRS and CDR2 as YFSETQ. CDR3 DNA sequence: TGCGCCAGCAGCTCCCCTTTAGGAGCGGAGTCCTATAATTCACCCCTCCACTTT. This codes for CASSSPLGAESYNSPLHF.

The V gene is TRBV6-5, the J gene TRBJ2-7; the match to TRBD1 covers 8 bases. This CDR3 spans 14 amino acids. Per the germline V gene, CDR1 is MNHEY and CDR2 is SVGAGI. The J segment lost 4 bases and the V segment lost 8 bases, leaving 10 bases of the junction unmatched. The CDR3, as DNA: TGTGCCAGCGGTTCGACAGGGGTTAGATACGAGCAGTACTTC. Residues: CASGSTGVRYEQYF.

The genes are TRBV4-1 and TRBJ1-1; no clear D gene. The germline V gene has CDR1 MGHRA and CDR2 YSYEKL. The CDR3 runs to 13 residues. The germline V and J ends were trimmed by 1 base and 5 bases, with 8 bases remaining between them. The CDR3 sequence is CASSQVRLTEAFF. As DNA, the CDR3 is TGCGCCAGCAGCCAAGTACGGTTAACTGAAGCTTTCTTT.

The J gene is TRBJ2-7, the V gene TRBV3-1 (or the pseudogene TRBV3-2); 7 positions agree with TRBD1. The germline V gene encodes CDR1 LGHDT and CDR2 YNNKEL (reference sequence). V was pared by 4 bases and J by 0 bases, with 9 bases of the junction left unmatched. This CDR3 comprises 16 residues. The DNA for the CDR3 is TGTGCCAGCAGCCCCCAGGACAGGATATTCTCCTACGAGCAGTACTTC. Protein product: CASSPQDRIFSYEQYF.

V is TRBV6-6 and J is TRBJ1-1, with TRBD1 matching 7 bases. The CDR3 extends over 12 amino acids. Germline CDR1 and CDR2: MNHNY and SVGAGI (reference sequence). After removal of 4 bases from V and 5 bases from J, the junction contained 1 base not matched to a gene. CDR3 in DNA: TGTGCCAGCAGTTCCAGGGGGACTGAAGCTTTCTTT. Translating gives CASSSRGTEAFF.

The V gene is TRBV3-1 (or the pseudogene TRBV3-2), the J gene TRBJ2-5; TRBD2 is a possible D gene (5 bases). This CDR3 comprises 14 residues. The germline V gene has CDR1 LGHDT and CDR2 YNNKEL (reference sequence). Trimming stripped 4 bases from V and 4 bases from J, with 13 bases between. CDR3 nucleotide sequence: TGTGCCAGCAGCCCTCGGACTTATGGAGAGACCCAGTACTTC. It codes for CASSPRTYGETQYF.

The V and J genes are TRBV13 and TRBJ2-7, with D possibly TRBD2 on 6 matching bases. Germline V gene sequence: CDR1 PRHDT, CDR2 FYEKMQ (reference sequence). The length of the CDR3 is 16 residues. Trimming left V 5 bases short and J 0 bases short, with 17 bases between. The CDR3 DNA reads as TGTGCCAGCAGCCCAAGGAGATCTAGCGTCTCCTACGAGCAGTACTTC. Translated: CASSPRRSSVSYEQYF.

The chain has TRBV5-1 and TRBJ2-7; a weak D match, TRBD1 (6 bases). The germline V gene encodes CDR1 SGHRS and CDR2 YFSETQ. The CDR3 spans 14 residues. V dropped 1 base and J dropped 5 bases, with 13 bases sitting between them. This chain's CDR3 is CASSLTGSRNEQYF. As DNA, the CDR3 is TGCGCCAGCAGCTTGACAGGGTCTAGGAACGAGCAGTACTTC.

The V and J genes are TRBV5-1 and TRBJ1-6; D gene uncertain. CDR3 size: 15 residues. With 0 bases removed from V and 4 bases from J, the gap between germline ends came to 8 bases. Germline CDR1 is SGHRS and CDR2 is YFSETQ. CDR3 protein: CASSLAAGYNSPLHF. CDR3 nucleotide sequence: TGCGCCAGCAGCTTGGCGGCAGGTTATAATTCACCCCTCCACTTT.

CDR3 bases: TGTGCCAGCAGCTCGGGACAGGCCTTGGACGGCTACACCTTC. It specifies CASSSGQALDGYTF. The chain joins TRBV5-4 to TRBJ1-2; 8 bases agree with TRBD1. The CDR3 length is 14 residues. The J segment lost 8 bases and the V segment lost 3 bases, leaving 9 bases of the junction unmatched. Per germline, CDR1 SGHNT and CDR2 YYREEE (reference sequence).

The V and J genes are TRBV28 and TRBJ1-5; 9 bases fit TRBD1. CDR3 length equals 15 residues. Germline-derived CDR1 and CDR2 are MDHEN and SYDVKM. The V segment lost 7 bases and the J segment 4 bases; nucleotides outside the gene matches: 8. Here the CDR3 reads CASTEDRGRNQPQHF. The CDR3 DNA reads TGTGCCAGCACCGAGGACAGGGGTAGGAATCAGCCCCAGCATTTT.

In this sample, this clone turned up once. The chain carries TRBV7-8 and TRBJ2-2, with TRBD2 matching over 8 bases. V dropped 0 bases and J dropped 4; count of bases not matched to a gene: 10. The germline CDR1 and CDR2 sequences are SGHVS and FQNEAQ. This CDR3 comprises 18 residues. In DNA, the CDR3 is TGTGCCAGCAGCTTAGCTGCTCGGGAGGGCCGTCTCACCGGGGAGCTGTTTTTT. Translation: CASSLAAREGRLTGELFF.

V usage is TRBV5-4 and J usage is TRBJ2-1; the D gene is possibly TRBD2 (6 bases). Germline values: CDR1 SGHNT, CDR2 YYREEE (reference sequence). The CDR3 extends over 13 amino acids. Deletions cut 7 bases from V and 3 bases from J, with 11 bases between. CDR3 residues: CASGAGYYNEQFF. The CDR3 DNA sequence: TGTGCCAGCGGGGCGGGATACTACAATGAGCAGTTCTTC. The variable domain in full, completed from reference TRBV5-4 and TRBJ2-1, reads ETGVTQSPTHLIKTRGQQVTLRCSSQSGHNTVSWYQQALGQGPQFIFQYYREEENGRGNFPPRFSGLQFPNYSSELNVNALELDDSALYLCASGAGYYNEQFFGPGTRLTVL.